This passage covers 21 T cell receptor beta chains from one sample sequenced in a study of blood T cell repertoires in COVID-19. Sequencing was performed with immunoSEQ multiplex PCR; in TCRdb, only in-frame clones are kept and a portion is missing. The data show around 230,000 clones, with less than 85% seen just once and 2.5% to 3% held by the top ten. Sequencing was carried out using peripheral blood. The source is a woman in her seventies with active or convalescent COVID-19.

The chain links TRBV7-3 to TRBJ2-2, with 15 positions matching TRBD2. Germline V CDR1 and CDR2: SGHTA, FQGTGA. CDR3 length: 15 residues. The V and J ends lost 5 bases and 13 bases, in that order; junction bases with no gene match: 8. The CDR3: CASSPGLAGGLGLFF. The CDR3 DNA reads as TGTGCCAGCAGCCCGGGACTAGCGGGGGGCCTGGGGCTGTTTTTT. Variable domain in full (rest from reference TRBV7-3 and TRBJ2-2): GAGVSQTPSNKVTEKGKYVELRCDPISGHTALYWYRQSLGQGPEFLIYFQGTGAADDSGLPNDRFFAVRPEGSVSTLKIQRTERGDSAVYLCASSPGLAGGLGLFFGEGSRLTVL.

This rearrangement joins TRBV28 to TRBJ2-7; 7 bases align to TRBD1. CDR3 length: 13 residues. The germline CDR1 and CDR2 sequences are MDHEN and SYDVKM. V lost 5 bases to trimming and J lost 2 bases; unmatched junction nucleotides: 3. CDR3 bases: TGTGCCAGCAGTGTCGGGACAGCCTACGAGCAGTACTTC. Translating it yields CASSVGTAYEQYF.

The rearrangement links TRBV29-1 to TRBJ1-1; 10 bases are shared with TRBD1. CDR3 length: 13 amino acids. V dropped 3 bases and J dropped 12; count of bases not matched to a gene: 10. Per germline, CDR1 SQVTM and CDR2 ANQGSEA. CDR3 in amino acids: CSVESDRGPTTFF. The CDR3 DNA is TGCAGCGTTGAGTCTGACAGGGGGCCCACGACTTTCTTT.

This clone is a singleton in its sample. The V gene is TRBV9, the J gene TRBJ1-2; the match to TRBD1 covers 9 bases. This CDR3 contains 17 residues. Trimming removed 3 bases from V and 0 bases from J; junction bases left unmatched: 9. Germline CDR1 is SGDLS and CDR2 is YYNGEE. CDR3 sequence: CASSAPDRGPANYGYTF. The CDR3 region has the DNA TGTGCCAGCAGCGCCCCGGACAGGGGCCCTGCTAACTATGGCTACACCTTC.

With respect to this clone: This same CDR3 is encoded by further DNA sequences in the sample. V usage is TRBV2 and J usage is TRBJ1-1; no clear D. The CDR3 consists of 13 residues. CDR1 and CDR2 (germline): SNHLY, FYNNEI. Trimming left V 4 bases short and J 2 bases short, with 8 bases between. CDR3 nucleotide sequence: TGTGCCAGCAGTGGGCAAATTAACACTGAAGCTTTCTTT. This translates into CASSGQINTEAFF.

The chain's CDR3 is CASSLTLTSGGYNEQFF. Here the CDR3 DNA reads TGTGCCAGCAGTCTAACCCTTACTAGCGGGGGCTACAATGAGCAGTTCTTC. The V gene is TRBV3-1 (or the pseudogene TRBV3-2), the J gene TRBJ2-1, with 11 bases matching TRBD2. Losses at the gene ends were 6 bases for V and 3 bases for J; bases not matched to a gene: 10. The germline CDR1 and CDR2 sequences are LGHDT and YNNKEL (reference sequence). CDR3 length equals 17 residues.

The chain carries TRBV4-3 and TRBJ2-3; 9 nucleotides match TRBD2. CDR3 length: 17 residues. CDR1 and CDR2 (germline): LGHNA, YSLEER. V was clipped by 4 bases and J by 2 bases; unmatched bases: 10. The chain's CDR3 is CASSPRFAGGTTDTQYF. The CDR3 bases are TGCGCCAGCAGCCCCCGCTTTGCGGGGGGGACCACAGATACGCAGTATTTT.

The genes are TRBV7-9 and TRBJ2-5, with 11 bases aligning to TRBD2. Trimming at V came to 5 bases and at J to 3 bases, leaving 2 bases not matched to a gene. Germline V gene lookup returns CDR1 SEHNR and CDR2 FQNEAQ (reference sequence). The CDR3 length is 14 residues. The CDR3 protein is CASSQGLAEETQYF. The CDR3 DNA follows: TGTGCCAGCAGCCAGGGACTAGCGGAAGAGACCCAGTACTTC.

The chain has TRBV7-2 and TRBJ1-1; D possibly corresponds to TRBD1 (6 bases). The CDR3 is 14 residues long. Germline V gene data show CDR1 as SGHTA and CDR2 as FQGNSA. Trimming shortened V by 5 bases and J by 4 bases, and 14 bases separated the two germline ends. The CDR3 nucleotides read TGTGCCAGCAGCGCCGTTGGACAGTTCACTGAAGCTTTCTTT. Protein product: CASSAVGQFTEAFF.

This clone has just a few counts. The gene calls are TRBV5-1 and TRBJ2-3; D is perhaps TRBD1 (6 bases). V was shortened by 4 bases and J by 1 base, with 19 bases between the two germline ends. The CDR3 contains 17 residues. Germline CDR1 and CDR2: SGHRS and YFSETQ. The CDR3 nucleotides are TGCGCCAGCAGCACAGGCACCGGGACATCACGCACAGATACGCAGTATTTT. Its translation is CASSTGTGTSRTDTQYF.

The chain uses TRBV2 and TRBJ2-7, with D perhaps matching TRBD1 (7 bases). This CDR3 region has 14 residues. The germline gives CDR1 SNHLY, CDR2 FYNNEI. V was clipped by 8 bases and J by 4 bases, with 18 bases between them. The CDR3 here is CASDGSAGGYEQYF. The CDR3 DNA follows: TGTGCCAGCGATGGTTCGGCAGGGGGGTACGAGCAGTACTTC.

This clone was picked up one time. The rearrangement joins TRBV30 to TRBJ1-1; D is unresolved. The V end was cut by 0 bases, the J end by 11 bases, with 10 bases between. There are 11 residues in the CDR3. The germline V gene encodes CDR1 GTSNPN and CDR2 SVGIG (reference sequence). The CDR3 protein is CAWSVLRFAFF. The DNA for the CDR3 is TGTGCCTGGAGTGTACTTCGGTTCGCTTTCTTT.

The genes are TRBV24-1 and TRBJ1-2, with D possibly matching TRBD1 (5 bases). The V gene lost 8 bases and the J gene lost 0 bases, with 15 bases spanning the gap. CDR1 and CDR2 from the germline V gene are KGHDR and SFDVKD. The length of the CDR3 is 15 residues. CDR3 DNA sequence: TGTGCCACCACTTCGGGGGGGGAGGCTAACTATGGCTACACCTTC. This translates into CATTSGGEANYGYTF.

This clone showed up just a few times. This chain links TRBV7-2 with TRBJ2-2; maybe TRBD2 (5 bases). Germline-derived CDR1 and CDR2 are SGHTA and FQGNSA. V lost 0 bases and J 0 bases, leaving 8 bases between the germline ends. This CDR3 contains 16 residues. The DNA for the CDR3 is TGTGCCAGCAGCTTAGCCGCGGGCGCGAACACCGGGGAGCTGTTTTTT. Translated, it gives CASSLAAGANTGELFF.

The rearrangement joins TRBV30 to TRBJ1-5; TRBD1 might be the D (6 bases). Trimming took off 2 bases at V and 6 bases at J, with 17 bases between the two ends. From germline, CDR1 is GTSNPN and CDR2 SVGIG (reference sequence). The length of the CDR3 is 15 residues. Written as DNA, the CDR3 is TGTGCCTGGAGTCGGGTGGACAGCACGGGTCAGCCCCAGCATTTT. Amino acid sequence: CAWSRVDSTGQPQHF.

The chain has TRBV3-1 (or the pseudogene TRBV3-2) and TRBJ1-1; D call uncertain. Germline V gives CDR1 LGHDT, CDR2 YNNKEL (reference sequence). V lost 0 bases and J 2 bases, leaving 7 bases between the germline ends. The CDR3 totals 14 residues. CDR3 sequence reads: CASSQDPGNTEAFF. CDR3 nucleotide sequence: TGTGCCAGCAGCCAAGATCCAGGAAACACTGAAGCTTTCTTT.

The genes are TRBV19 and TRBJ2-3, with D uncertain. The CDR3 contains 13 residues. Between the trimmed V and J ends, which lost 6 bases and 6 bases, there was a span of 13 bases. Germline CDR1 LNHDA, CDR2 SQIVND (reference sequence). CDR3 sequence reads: CASRNRPSDTQYF. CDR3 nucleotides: TGTGCCAGTAGAAACAGACCCTCGGATACGCAGTATTTT.

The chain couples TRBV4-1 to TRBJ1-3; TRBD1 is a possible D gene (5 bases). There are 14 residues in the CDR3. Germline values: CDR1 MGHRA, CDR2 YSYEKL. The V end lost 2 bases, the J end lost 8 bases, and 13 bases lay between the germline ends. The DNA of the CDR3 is TGCGCCAGCAGCCAAAGCCCGTTAGGGGACACCATATATTTT. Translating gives CASSQSPLGDTIYF.

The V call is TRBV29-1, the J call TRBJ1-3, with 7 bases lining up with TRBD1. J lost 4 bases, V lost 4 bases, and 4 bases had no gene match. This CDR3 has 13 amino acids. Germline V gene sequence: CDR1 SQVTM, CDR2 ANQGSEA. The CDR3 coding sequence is TGCAGCGTTGGAGGGACAGTCGGAAACACCATATATTTT. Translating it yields CSVGGTVGNTIYF.

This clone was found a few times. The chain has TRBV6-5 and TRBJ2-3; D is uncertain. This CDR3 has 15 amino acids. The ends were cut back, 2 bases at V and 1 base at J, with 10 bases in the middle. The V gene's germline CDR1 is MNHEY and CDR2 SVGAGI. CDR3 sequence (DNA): TGTGCCAGCAGTTACCGGCCCGCGGGCACAGATACGCAGTATTTT. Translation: CASSYRPAGTDTQYF.

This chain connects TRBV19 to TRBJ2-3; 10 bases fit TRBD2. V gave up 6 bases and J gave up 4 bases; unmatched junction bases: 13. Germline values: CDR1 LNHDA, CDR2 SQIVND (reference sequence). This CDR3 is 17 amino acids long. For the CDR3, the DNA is TGTGCCAGTAGCATCTTCCCGGGACTAGCGCATGCAGATACGCAGTATTTT. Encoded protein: CASSIFPGLAHADTQYF.